There are a few counts of the clone carrying this TCR beta chain. Its specificity is unknown. Healthy Caucasians alone served as donors. These data originate in a study of identical twins. Whole-study findings and limits: Weaker excess twin sharing was observed in beta out-of-frame sequences.

This CDR3 is built from 12 residues. CDR1 is MGHDK, CDR2 SYGVNS, per germline. V dropped 10 bases and J dropped 10 bases, with 17 bases sitting between them. Template switching created a universal primer site, and the cDNA included unique molecular identifiers. TCRdb independently ran MiXCR on the 5' RACE reads; one entry per CDR3 protein. The table lists 700,000 to 950,000 distinct CDR3 sequences, roughly an eighth of them singletons. The same sample was also used in a study of yellow fever vaccine responses in identical twins. As that study records: Twins' vaccine T cell response reportedly seemed partly convergent, partly personalized.

The origin of this receptor is a woman between 18 and 29 years old in good health. The specimen sequenced was PBMCs. V gene TRBV25-1 combines with J gene TRBJ2-1, with D maybe TRBD1 (6 bases). CDR3 DNA: TGTGCCACCCAGGGGACGTGGGCCGAGCAGTTCTTC. Translation: CATQGTWAEQFF.